This T cell receptor (beta chain) was sequenced for a study of T cell repertoires in cytomegalovirus infection. TCRdb re-analysed the reads in MiXCR, keeping a single row per CDR3 protein. This sample has approximately 910,000 distinct CDR3 sequences, with under 40% found just once. Whole-study results and caveats: Dominating the ex vivo response were TCR beta clonotypes that were CMV-specific and HLA-C-restricted. Cumulative public TCR beta family frequency identified carriers of CMV plus the relevant HLA.

The V and J ends lost 5 bases and 3 bases respectively, with 18 bases between them. The CDR3 totals 16 residues. The germline CDR1 and CDR2 sequences are SEHNR and FQNEAQ (reference sequence). Points on this clonotype: Its target is unknown.

The chain couples TRBV7-9 to TRBJ2-3, with D tentatively TRBD1 or TRBD2 (5 bases each). This receptor was obtained from a human donor in good health (CMV status not recorded). Some clones in this sample may be carry-over from other donors' samples. Specimen: cultured CD8+ T cells from PBMCs, collected from culture after CMV antigen stimulation. The CDR3: CASSQPSGGGTDTQYF. CDR3 DNA: TGTGCCAGCAGCCAGCCCTCTGGGGGTGGAACAGATACGCAGTATTTT.